This T cell receptor beta chain was profiled in a study of metastatic and nonmetastatic thyroid tumors (dated by TCRdb to 2018 to 2020). Some background on the complete study: Repertoires were compared across peripheral blood and tumor or nodule tissue samples from malignant and benign thyroid patients. The study at large found these results: In both blood and tumor samples, TCR beta diversity was reported to be significantly higher in malignant tumors than in benign nodules.

Germline trimming amounts to 4 bases on V and 6 bases on J, with 13 as the count of junction bases outside the gene matches. There are 16 amino acids in the CDR3, from cysteine to phenylalanine inclusive. The DNA shown is the 48-base CDR3, in frame from base 1. The germline V gene (reference sequence) specifies GTSNPN as CDR1 and SVGIG as CDR2. Library creation used PCR. TCRdb shows the sequencer as Illumina HiSeq 4000. High-throughput sequencing was used to profile the TCR beta-chain CDR3 region of each patient. In the original analysis: A classifier to discriminate distant-metastatic papillary thyroid cancer patients was built from CDR3 differences across clinicopathological groups. To measure repertoire diversity the researchers used the Shannon index, while the Morisita-Horn index served to gauge how similar the tumor and blood repertoires were. TCRdb took the public reads, trimmed them with fastp at Q25, ran MiXCR for clone calling and kept in-frame beta chains. TCRdb, rather than the study authors, made the V and J calls. The sample table lists under 20,000 clones, roughly 15% of them with a count of one. In total, the top ten clones hold around a sixth of the sample.

Before undergoing thyroid surgery, none of the patients had been given any kind of treatment. The study retrospectively analysed patient clinical samples collected from the early 2010s to the late 2010s using T-cell receptor beta sequencing. This clone was seen many times. The specificity of this receptor is unknown. No clone much larger than this one lies a single base away; base qualities are absent. The source of this sequence is a male donor with papillary thyroid cancer or a benign thyroid nodule (not recorded which). Some clones in this sample may be carry-over from other donors' samples. Sequencing was performed on blood. The chain is made from TRBV30 and TRBJ1-2; TRBD1 fits 11 bases in the junction. The DNA sequence is as follows: TGTGCCTGGATTATCTCCGGGACAGGGGGGAGGGATGGCTACACCTTC. Translated, it reads CAWIISGTGGRDGYTF.